Included here is one TCR beta chain sequence, with context. Sequenced by immunoSEQ multiplex PCR; TCRdb stores in-frame clones only, minus some. The sample lists 260,000 or so clones; 88% were seen once. These data belong to a study of blood T cell repertoires in COVID-19. CDR3 length: 15 amino acids. The ends were cut back, 0 bases at V and 3 bases at J, with 10 bases in the middle. Germline V CDR1 and CDR2: SGHRS, YFSETQ. The chain links TRBV5-1 to TRBJ2-1, with a weak D call TRBD2 (5 bases). This TCR was sampled from a human donor in a cohort sampled during active COVID-19. The material sequenced was peripheral blood. DNA for the CDR3: TGCGCCAGCAGCTTGGAGGGCGGGCTCTACAATGAGCAGTTCTTC. Protein product: CASSLEGGLYNEQFF.